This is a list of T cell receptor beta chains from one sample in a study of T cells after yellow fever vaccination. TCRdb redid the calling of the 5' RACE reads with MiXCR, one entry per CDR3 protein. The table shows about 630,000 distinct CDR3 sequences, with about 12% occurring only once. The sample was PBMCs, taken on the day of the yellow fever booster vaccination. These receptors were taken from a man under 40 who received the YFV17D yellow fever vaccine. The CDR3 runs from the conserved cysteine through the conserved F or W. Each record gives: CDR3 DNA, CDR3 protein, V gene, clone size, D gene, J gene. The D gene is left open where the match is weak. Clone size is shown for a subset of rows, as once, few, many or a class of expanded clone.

DNA: TGCAGTGCTCGGACAGGGGTTGGGAACTATGGCTACACCTTC; CDR3: CSARTGVGNYGYTF; V: TRBV20-1; size: -; D: TRBD1; J: TRBJ1-2
DNA: TGTGCCAGCAGCTTCACACAGGGAGCAGGAAAACTGTTTTTT; CDR3: CASSFTQGAGKLFF; V: TRBV7-2; size: many; D: -; J: TRBJ1-4
DNA: TGTGCCAGCAGCCATGTTGGGGGGGATCTCACCGGGGAGCTGTTTTTT; CDR3: CASSHVGGDLTGELFF; V: TRBV7-6; size: few; D: TRBD2; J: TRBJ2-2
DNA: TGTGCCAGCACCACCTACTTCACCACAGATACGCAGTATTTT; CDR3: CASTTYFTTDTQYF; V: TRBV7-9; size: -; D: -; J: TRBJ2-3
DNA: TGTGCCAGCAGTCCCCGACTAGCTAATCAGTTCTTC; CDR3: CASSPRLANQFF; V: TRBV12-3/TRBV12-4; size: -; D: TRBD2; J: TRBJ2-1
DNA: TGTGCTAGTGGCTCTTCAGGGTTAACGCAGTATTTT; CDR3: CASGSSGLTQYF; V: TRBV12-5; size: -; D: -; J: TRBJ2-3
DNA: TGCGCCAGCAGCCAAGTCCGGACAGGGGATTACTATGGCTACACCTTC; CDR3: CASSQVRTGDYYGYTF; V: TRBV4-3; size: few; D: TRBD1; J: TRBJ1-2
DNA: TGCGCCAGCAGCTCCGGACAGGGTTTCGAGACCCAGTACTTC; CDR3: CASSSGQGFETQYF; V: TRBV5-1; size: few; D: TRBD1; J: TRBJ2-5
DNA: TGCGCCAGCAGCCATGAATCCGGGACTAGCGGGAGGACTCCCGCCTACAATGAGCAGTTCTTC; CDR3: CASSHESGTSGRTPAYNEQFF; V: TRBV4-1; size: -; D: TRBD2; J: TRBJ2-1
DNA: TGTGCCAGCAGACAAAGCGGGGGGCAAGAGACCCAGTACTTC; CDR3: CASRQSGGQETQYF; V: TRBV7-2; size: many; D: TRBD2; J: TRBJ2-5
DNA: TGTGCCAGCAGCCCCCGTGACCTAGCGTTGGGCGGCGAGCAGTACTTC; CDR3: CASSPRDLALGGEQYF; V: TRBV3-1; size: -; D: -; J: TRBJ2-7
DNA: TGCGCCAGCAGCACCGCTGTAGCGGGAGTATACGAGCAGTACTTC; CDR3: CASSTAVAGVYEQYF; V: TRBV5-1; size: -; D: TRBD2; J: TRBJ2-7
DNA: TGTGCCAGCAGTTACTCGATTCCGGGATTAGGCAATCAGCCCCAGCATTTT; CDR3: CASSYSIPGLGNQPQHF; V: TRBV6-5; size: few; D: -; J: TRBJ1-5
DNA: TGCGCCAGCAGGGGGGATCTGCCTTACAATGAGCAGTTCTTC; CDR3: CASRGDLPYNEQFF; V: TRBV5-1; size: few; D: -; J: TRBJ2-1
DNA: TGTGCCAGCAGCTTAGATTACGGGGGCAGGACGAGCTATGGCTACACCTTC; CDR3: CASSLDYGGRTSYGYTF; V: TRBV11-2; size: few; D: -; J: TRBJ1-2
DNA: TGTGCCTGGAGGGGGCGGTCTAACTATGGCTACACCTTC; CDR3: CAWRGRSNYGYTF; V: TRBV30; size: -; D: -; J: TRBJ1-2
DNA: TGTGCCAGCAGTTTCAGTTGGGAGGGTTCACCCCTCCACTTT; CDR3: CASSFSWEGSPLHF; V: TRBV27; size: -; D: -; J: TRBJ1-6
DNA: TGTGCCAGCTCACCAGGGCTAGCGGGAGTGAATAATGAGCAGTTCTTC; CDR3: CASSPGLAGVNNEQFF; V: TRBV18; size: few; D: TRBD2; J: TRBJ2-1
DNA: TGCAGTGCTAGGGGTGGTTATTTAGCGGCCAAATCCTACGAGCAGTACTTC; CDR3: CSARGGYLAAKSYEQYF; V: TRBV20-1; size: many; D: -; J: TRBJ2-7
DNA: TGTGCCACCAGCACGTTAGCGGGAGCCTACAATGAGCAGTTCTTC; CDR3: CATSTLAGAYNEQFF; V: TRBV15; size: few; D: TRBD2; J: TRBJ2-1
DNA: TGTGCCAGCACCACCCTCGCTGATTCACCCCTCCACTTT; CDR3: CASTTLADSPLHF; V: TRBV6-1; size: many; D: -; J: TRBJ1-6
DNA: TGCAGCGTTGATGAGGGCTCTGGGGTCCGGGAGACCCAGTACTTC; CDR3: CSVDEGSGVRETQYF; V: TRBV29-1; size: -; D: -; J: TRBJ2-5
DNA: TGCGCCAGCAGCTTGTATGTTGGGGAGAACACTGAAGCTTTCTTT; CDR3: CASSLYVGENTEAFF; V: TRBV5-1; size: few; D: -; J: TRBJ1-1
DNA: TGCAGCGTTGAATCGGGGACAGACTATGGCTACACCTTC; CDR3: CSVESGTDYGYTF; V: TRBV29-1; size: -; D: TRBD1; J: TRBJ1-2
DNA: TGTGCCAGCAGTTTTACAGGGGAGAGGACTAATGAAAAACTGTTTTTT; CDR3: CASSFTGERTNEKLFF; V: TRBV7-8; size: -; D: TRBD1; J: TRBJ1-4
DNA: TGTGCCAGCTCACCACAGGTGGAAACCGAGTGGGGCTACACCTTC; CDR3: CASSPQVETEWGYTF; V: TRBV18; size: -; D: -; J: TRBJ1-2
DNA: TGTGCCAGCAGCCAGTGGGCGGCTCGGACAACCAATGAGCAGTTCTTC; CDR3: CASSQWAARTTNEQFF; V: TRBV14; size: few; D: -; J: TRBJ2-1
DNA: TGTGCCAGCAAGGATTACGGAATGGGGGTGTTTGAAGCTTTCTTT; CDR3: CASKDYGMGVFEAFF; V: TRBV6-1; size: few; D: -; J: TRBJ1-1
DNA: TGTGCCATCAGTGCGCAATTGACAGTAAACACTGAAGCTTTCTTT; CDR3: CAISAQLTVNTEAFF; V: TRBV10-3; size: few; D: -; J: TRBJ1-1
DNA: TGTGCCAGCACTCGAGGGGGGGGTTCCTACGAGCAGTACTTC; CDR3: CASTRGGGSYEQYF; V: TRBV12-3/TRBV12-4; size: few; D: -; J: TRBJ2-7
DNA: TGTCCAGCAGAGTCCTGGGATGGCGCTGAGCAGTTCTTC; CDR3: CPAESWDGAEQFF; V: TRBV6-6; size: few; D: -; J: TRBJ2-1
DNA: TGCGCCAGCAGCGTTATAGCGGGAGGGCCCGGGGAGCTGTTTTTT; CDR3: CASSVIAGGPGELFF; V: TRBV4-1; size: -; D: TRBD2; J: TRBJ2-2
DNA: TGCAGTGCTATTCCGGGAGCGGGCACAGATACGCAGTATTTT; CDR3: CSAIPGAGTDTQYF; V: TRBV20-1; size: -; D: -; J: TRBJ2-3
DNA: TGTGCCAGCAGCGCCACCTCGGTACAGAAAATCGGGACTAGCAGAAGCAATGAGCAGTTCTTC; CDR3: CASSATSVQKIGTSRSNEQFF; V: TRBV11-2; size: -; D: TRBD2; J: TRBJ2-1
DNA: TGTGCCTGGAGTAATTCTAGGCTAGCGGGAGCGGGTTACAATGAGCAGTTCTTC; CDR3: CAWSNSRLAGAGYNEQFF; V: TRBV30; size: few; D: TRBD2; J: TRBJ2-1
DNA: TGTGCCAGCAGTATGGACCGGGAGTATGGCTACACCTTC; CDR3: CASSMDREYGYTF; V: TRBV2; size: -; D: -; J: TRBJ1-2
DNA: TGTGCCAGCAGCTTGTCGACTAGCGGGAGGGCCCGGCAGTACTTC; CDR3: CASSLSTSGRARQYF; V: TRBV5-4; size: -; D: TRBD2; J: TRBJ2-7